This TCR beta chain emerged from a study of beta chain features in type 1 diabetes. Points from the study as a whole: In all four CD4+ subsets, TCRB CDR3 length was significantly, moderately reduced in type 1 diabetes. In comparison with healthy donors, patients had naive, central memory and Treg TCRB repertoires that appeared more similar.

Every bit of the isolated RNA underwent reverse transcription, so sequencing read expressed TCRB transcripts. Roughly 3.4 million reads per sample on average were obtained from naive, central memory and regulatory T cell samples. Using immunoSEQ multiplex PCR, the repertoire was profiled, and TCRdb retains in-frame clones only, with some absent. The sample yields about 40,000 clones, approximately 60% seen once. Naive, central memory, regulatory and stem cell-like memory cells within the CD4+ compartment were sorted using CD45RO/CCR7/CD25/CD127/CD95/CD27. Points on this clone: The antigen is undetermined.

The germline V gene has CDR1 SQVTM and CDR2 ANQGSEA. The CDR3 length is 17 residues. V shed 5 bases, J shed 0 bases, and the junction held 8 bases outside the gene matches. This chain joins TRBV29-1 and TRBJ2-3; 13 nucleotides align to TRBD2. Sequencing was carried out using Tregs from blood. This TCR was sampled from a woman in her 30s in good health. CDR3 in amino acids: CSVTPGTSGTSTDTQYF. CDR3 in DNA: TGCAGCGTTACCCCCGGGACTAGCGGGACTAGCACAGATACGCAGTATTTT.